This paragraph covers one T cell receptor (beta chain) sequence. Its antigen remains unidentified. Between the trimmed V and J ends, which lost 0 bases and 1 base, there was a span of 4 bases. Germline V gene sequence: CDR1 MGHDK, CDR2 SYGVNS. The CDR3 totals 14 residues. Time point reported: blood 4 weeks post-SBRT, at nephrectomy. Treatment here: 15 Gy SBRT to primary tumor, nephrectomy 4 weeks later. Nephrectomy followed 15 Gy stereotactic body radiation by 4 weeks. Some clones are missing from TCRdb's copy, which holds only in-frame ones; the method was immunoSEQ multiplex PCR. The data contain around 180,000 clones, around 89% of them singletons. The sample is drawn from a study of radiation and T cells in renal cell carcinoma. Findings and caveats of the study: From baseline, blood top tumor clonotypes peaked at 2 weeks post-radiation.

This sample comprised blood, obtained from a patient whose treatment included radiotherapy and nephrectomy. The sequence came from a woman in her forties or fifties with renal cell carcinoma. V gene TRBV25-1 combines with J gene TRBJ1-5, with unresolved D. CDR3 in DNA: TGTGCCAGCAGTGAATACGGCAGCAATCAGCCCCAGCATTTT. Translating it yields CASSEYGSNQPQHF. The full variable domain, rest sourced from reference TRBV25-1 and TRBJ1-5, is EADIYQTPRYLVIGTGKKITLECSQTMGHDKMYWYQQDPGMELHLIHYSYGVNSTEKGDLSSESTVSRIRTEHFPLTLESARPSHTSQYLCASSEYGSNQPQHFGDGTRLSIL.